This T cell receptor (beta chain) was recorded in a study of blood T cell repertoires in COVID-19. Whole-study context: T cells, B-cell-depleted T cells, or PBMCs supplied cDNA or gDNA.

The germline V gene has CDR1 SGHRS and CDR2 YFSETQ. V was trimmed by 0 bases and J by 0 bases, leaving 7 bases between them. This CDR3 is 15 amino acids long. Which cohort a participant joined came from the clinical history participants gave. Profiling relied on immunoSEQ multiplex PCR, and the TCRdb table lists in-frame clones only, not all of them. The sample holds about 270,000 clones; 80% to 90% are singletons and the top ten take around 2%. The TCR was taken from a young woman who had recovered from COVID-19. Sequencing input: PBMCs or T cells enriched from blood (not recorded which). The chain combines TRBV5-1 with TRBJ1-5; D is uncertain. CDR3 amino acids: CASSLGGNSNQPQHF. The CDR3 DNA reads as TGCGCCAGCAGCTTGGGCGGTAATAGCAATCAGCCCCAGCATTTT.